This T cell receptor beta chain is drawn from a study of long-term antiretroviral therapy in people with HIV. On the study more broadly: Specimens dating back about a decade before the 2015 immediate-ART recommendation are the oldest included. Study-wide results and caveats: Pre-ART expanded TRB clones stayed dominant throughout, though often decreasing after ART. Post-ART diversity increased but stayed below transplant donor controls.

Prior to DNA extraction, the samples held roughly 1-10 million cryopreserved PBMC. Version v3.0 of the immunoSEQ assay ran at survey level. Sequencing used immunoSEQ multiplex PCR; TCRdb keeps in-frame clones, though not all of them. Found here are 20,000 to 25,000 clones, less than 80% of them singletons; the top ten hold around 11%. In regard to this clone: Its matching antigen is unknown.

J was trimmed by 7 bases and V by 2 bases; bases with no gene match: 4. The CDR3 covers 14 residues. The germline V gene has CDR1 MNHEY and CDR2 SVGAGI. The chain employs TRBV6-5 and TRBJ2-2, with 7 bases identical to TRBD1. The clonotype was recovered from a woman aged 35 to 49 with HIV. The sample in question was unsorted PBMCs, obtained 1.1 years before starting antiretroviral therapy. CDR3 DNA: TGTGCCAGCAGTTACGGGCAGGGGGTCGGGGAGCTGTTTTTT. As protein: CASSYGQGVGELFF.